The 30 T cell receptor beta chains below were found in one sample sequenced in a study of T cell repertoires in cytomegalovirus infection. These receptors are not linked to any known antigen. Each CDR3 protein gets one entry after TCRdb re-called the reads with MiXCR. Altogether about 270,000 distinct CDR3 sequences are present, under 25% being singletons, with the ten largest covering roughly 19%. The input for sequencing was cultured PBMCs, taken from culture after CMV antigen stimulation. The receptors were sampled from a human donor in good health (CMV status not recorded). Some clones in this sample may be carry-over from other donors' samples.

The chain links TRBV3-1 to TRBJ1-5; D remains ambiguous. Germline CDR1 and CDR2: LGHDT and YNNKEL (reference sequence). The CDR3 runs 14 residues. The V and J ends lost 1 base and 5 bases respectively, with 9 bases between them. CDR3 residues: CASSQVYRDQPQHF. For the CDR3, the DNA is TGTGCCAGCAGCCAAGTATACAGAGATCAGCCCCAGCATTTT.

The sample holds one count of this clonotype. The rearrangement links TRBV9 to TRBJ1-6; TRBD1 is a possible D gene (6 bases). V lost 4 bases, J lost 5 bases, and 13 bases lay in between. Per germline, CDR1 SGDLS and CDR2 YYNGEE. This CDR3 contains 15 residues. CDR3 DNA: TGTGCCAGCAGCCCCAGGGCAGGGGATAATTCACCCCTCCACTTT. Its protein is CASSPRAGDNSPLHF.

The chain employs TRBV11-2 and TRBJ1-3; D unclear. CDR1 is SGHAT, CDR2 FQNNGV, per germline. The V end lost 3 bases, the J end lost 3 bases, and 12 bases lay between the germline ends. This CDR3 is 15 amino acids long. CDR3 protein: CASSLVPGIGNTIYF. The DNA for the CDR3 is TGTGCCAGCAGCTTGGTCCCGGGGATTGGAAACACCATATATTTT.

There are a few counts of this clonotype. CDR3 DNA sequence: TGTGCCAGCAGTGCCGACAGGGATAGCAATCAGCCCCAGCATTTT. Translation: CASSADRDSNQPQHF. The J gene is TRBJ1-5, the V gene TRBV6-1; TRBD1 matches 7 bases. The CDR3 extends over 15 amino acids. Per the germline V gene, CDR1 is MNHNS and CDR2 is SASEGT. The trim removed 4 bases at V and 0 bases at J, leaving 3 bases unmatched.

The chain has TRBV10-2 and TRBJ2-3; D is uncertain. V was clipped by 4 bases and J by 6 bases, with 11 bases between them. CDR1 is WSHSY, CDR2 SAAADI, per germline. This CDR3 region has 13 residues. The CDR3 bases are TGCGCCAGCAGTGTAGGGAATCTGGATACGCAGTATTTT. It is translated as CASSVGNLDTQYF.

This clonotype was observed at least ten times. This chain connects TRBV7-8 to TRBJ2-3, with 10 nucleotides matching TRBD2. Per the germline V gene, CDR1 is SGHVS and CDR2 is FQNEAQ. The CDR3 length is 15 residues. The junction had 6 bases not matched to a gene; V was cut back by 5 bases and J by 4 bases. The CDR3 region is CASSHGTSDADTQYF. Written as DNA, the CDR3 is TGTGCCAGCAGCCACGGGACTAGCGACGCAGATACGCAGTATTTT.

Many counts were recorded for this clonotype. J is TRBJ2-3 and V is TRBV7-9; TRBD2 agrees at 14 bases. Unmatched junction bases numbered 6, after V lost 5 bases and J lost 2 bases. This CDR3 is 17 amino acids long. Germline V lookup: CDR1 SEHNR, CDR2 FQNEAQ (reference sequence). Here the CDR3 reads CASSLGTSGSVTDTQYF. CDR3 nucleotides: TGTGCCAGCAGCCTCGGGACTAGCGGGAGTGTCACAGATACGCAGTATTTT.

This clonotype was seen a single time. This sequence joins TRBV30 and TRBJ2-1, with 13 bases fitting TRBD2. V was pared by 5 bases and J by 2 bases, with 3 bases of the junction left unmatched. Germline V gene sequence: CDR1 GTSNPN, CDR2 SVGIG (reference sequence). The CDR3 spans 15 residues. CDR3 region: CAWGGTSGTYNEQFF. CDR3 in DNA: TGTGCCTGGGGAGGGACTAGCGGGACCTACAATGAGCAGTTCTTC.

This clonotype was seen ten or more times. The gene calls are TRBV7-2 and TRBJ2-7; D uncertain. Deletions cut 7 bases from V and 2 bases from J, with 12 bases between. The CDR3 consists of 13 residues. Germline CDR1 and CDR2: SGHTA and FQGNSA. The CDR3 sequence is CASTPGLPYEQYF. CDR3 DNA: TGTGCCAGCACCCCCGGTCTACCCTACGAGCAGTACTTC.

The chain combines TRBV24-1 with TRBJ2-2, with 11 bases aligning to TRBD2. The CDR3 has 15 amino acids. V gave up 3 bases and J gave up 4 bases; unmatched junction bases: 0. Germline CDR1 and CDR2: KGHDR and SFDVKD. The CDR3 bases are TGTGCCACCAGTGATGGACTAGCGGGCACCGGGGAGCTGTTTTTT. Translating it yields CATSDGLAGTGELFF.

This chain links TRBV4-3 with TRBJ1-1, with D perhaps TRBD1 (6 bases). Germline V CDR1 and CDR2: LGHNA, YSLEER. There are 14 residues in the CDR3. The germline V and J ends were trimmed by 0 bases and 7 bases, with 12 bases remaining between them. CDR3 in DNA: TGCGCCAGCAGCCAAGATTTCAGGGGTGGTGAAGCTTTCTTT. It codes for CASSQDFRGGEAFF.

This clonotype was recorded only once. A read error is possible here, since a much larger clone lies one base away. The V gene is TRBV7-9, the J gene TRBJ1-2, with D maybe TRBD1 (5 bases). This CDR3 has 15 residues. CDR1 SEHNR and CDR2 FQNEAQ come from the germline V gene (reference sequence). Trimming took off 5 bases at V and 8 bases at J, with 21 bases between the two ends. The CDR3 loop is CASSPPGTQRRGYTF. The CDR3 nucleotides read TGTGCCAGCAGCCCCCCCGGGACCCAGCGTAGAGGCTACACCTTC.

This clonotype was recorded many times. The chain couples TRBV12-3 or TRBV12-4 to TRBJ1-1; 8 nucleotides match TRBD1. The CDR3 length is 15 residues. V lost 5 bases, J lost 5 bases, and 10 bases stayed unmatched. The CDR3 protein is CASSKSRGRRTEAFF. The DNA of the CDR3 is TGTGCCAGCAGTAAATCCAGGGGGCGGAGGACTGAAGCTTTCTTT.

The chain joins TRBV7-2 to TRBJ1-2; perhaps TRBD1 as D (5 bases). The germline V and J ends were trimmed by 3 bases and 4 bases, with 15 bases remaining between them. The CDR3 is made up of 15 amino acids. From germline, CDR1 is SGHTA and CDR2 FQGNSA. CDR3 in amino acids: CASSFDGDGTYGYTF. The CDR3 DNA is TGTGCCAGCAGCTTTGATGGGGACGGGACCTATGGCTACACCTTC. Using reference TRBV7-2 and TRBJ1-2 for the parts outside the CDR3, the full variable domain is GAGVSQSPSNKVTEKGKDVELRCDPISGHTALYWYRQSLGQGLEFLIYFQGNSAPDKSGLPSDRFSAERTGGSVSTLTIQRTQQEDSAVYLCASSFDGDGTYGYTFGSGTRLTVV.

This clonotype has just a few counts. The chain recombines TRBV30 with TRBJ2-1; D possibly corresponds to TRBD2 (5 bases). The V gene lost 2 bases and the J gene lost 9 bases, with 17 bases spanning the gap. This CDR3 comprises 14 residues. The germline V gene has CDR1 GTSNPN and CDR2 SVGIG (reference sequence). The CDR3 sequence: CAWSKGLPGGEQFF. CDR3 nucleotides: TGTGCCTGGAGTAAAGGACTTCCAGGAGGTGAGCAGTTCTTC.

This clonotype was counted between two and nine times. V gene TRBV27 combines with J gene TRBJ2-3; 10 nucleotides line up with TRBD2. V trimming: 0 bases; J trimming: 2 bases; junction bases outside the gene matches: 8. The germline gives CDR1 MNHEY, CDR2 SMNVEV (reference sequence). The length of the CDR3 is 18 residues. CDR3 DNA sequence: TGTGCCAGCAGTTTATCGACTCCTAGCGGGAGTAACACAGATACGCAGTATTTT. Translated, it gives CASSLSTPSGSNTDTQYF.

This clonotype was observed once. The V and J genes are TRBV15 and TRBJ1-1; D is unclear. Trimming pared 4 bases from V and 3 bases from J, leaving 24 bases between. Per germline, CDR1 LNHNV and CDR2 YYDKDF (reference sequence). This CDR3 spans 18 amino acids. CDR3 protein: CATSTPHPTLSGYTEAFF. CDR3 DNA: TGTGCCACCAGCACACCTCATCCAACCCTGTCGGGGTACACTGAAGCTTTCTTT.

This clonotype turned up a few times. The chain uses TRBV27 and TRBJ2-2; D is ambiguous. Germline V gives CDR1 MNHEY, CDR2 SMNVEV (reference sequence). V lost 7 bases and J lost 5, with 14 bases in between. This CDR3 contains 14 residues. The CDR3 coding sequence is TGTGCCAGCAATCATTTCGGACGGACCGGGGAGCTGTTTTTT. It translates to CASNHFGRTGELFF.

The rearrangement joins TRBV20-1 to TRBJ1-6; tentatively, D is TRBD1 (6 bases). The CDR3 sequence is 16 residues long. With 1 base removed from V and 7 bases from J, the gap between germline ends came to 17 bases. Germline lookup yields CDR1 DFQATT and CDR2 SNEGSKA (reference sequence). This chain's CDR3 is CSARGQAPGGNSPLHF. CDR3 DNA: TGCAGTGCTAGAGGACAGGCACCTGGGGGGAATTCACCCCTCCACTTT.

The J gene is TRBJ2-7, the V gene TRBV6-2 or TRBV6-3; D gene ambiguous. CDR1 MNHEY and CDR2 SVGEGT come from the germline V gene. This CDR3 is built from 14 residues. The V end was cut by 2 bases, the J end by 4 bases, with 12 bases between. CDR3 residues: CASSYPAFIYEQYF. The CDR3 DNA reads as TGTGCCAGCAGTTACCCCGCGTTTATTTACGAGCAGTACTTC.

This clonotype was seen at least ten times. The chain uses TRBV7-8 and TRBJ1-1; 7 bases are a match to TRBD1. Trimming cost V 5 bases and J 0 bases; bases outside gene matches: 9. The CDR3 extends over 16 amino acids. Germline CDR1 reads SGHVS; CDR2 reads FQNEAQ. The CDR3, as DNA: TGTGCCAGCAGCGCCCCCGGACAGGCGTTGAACACTGAAGCTTTCTTT. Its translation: CASSAPGQALNTEAFF.

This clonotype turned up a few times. For the CDR3, the DNA is TGCAGTGCGCCTTCCGGGGACAGACGAAATGGCTACACCTTC. It is translated as CSAPSGDRRNGYTF. The gene calls are TRBV20-1 and TRBJ1-2, with TRBD1 matching over 7 bases. In germline, CDR1 is DFQATT, CDR2 SNEGSKA (reference sequence). The trim removed 6 bases at V and 6 bases at J, leaving 13 bases unmatched. The CDR3 is 14 residues long.

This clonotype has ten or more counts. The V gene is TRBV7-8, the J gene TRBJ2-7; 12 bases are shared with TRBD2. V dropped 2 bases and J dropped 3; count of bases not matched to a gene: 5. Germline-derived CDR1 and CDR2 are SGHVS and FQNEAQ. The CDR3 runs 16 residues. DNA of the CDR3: TGTGCCAGCAGCTTACGGGGACTAGCGGGCAGCTACGAGCAGTACGTC. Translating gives CASSLRGLAGSYEQYV.

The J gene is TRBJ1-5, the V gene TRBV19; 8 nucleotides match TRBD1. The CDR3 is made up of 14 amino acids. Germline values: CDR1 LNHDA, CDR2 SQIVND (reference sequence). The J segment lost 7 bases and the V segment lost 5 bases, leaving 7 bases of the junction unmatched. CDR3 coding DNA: TGTGCCAGTAGTGGGACAGGCGCGGGACAGCCCCAGCATTTT. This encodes CASSGTGAGQPQHF. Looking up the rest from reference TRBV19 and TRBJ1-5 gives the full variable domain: DGGITQSPKYLFRKEGQNVTLSCEQNLNHDAMYWYRQDPGQGLRLIYYSQIVNDFQKGDIAEGYSVSREKKESFPLTVTSAQKNPTAFYLCASSGTGAGQPQHFGDGTRLSIL.

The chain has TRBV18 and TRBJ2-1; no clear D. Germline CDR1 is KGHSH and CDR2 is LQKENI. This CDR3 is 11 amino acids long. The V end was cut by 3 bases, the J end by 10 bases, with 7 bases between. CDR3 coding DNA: TGTGCCAGCTCACCTGCCTGGGAGCAGTTCTTC. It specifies CASSPAWEQFF.

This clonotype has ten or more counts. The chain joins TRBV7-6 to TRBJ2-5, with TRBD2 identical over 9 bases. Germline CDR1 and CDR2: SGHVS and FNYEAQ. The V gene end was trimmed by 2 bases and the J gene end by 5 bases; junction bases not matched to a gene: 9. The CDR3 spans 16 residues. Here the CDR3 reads CASSLMAGGPRETQYF. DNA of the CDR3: TGTGCCAGCAGCTTAATGGCGGGAGGGCCAAGGGAGACCCAGTACTTC. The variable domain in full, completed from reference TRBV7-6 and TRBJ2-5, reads GAGVSQSPRYKVTKRGQDVALRCDPISGHVSLYWYRQALGQGPEFLTYFNYEAQQDKSGLPNDRFSAERPEGSISTLTIQRTEQRDSAMYRCASSLMAGGPRETQYFGPGTRLLVL.

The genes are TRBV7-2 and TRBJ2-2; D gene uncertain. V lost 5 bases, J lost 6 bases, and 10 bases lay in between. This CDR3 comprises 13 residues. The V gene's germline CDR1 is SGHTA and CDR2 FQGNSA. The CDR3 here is CASSPRTAGELFF. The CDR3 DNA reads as TGTGCCAGCAGCCCACGGACGGCCGGGGAGCTGTTTTTT. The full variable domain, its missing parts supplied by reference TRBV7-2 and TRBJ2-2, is GAGVSQSPSNKVTEKGKDVELRCDPISGHTALYWYRQSLGQGLEFLIYFQGNSAPDKSGLPSDRFSAERTGGSVSTLTIQRTQQEDSAVYLCASSPRTAGELFFGEGSRLTVL.

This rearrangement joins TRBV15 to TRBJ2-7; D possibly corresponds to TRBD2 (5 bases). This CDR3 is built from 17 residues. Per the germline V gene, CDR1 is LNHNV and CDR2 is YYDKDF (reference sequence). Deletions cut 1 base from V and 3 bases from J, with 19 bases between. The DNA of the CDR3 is TGTGCCACCAGCAGAGGGGGAAGGGAGCCCGGTGGCTACGAGCAGTACTTC. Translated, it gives CATSRGGREPGGYEQYF.

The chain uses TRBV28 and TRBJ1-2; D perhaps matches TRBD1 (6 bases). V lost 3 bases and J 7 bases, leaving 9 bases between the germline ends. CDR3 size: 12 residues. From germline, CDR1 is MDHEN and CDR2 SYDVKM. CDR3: CASSFGGGGYTF. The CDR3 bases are TGTGCCAGCAGTTTTGGGGGCGGTGGCTACACCTTC.

Here the CDR3 reads CASSGQAYEQYF. For the CDR3, the DNA is TGCGCCAGCAGTGGACAAGCCTACGAGCAGTACTTC. This chain links TRBV5-1 with TRBJ2-7; tentative D call: TRBD1 (5 bases). CDR1 is SGHRS, CDR2 YFSETQ, per germline. V was trimmed by 5 bases and J by 2 bases, leaving 8 bases between them. The CDR3 sequence is 12 residues long.